Listed below are T cell receptor beta chains from one sample, sequenced in a study of OX40 agonist ivuxolimab in advanced cancers. The assay was immunoSEQ multiplex PCR, and TCRdb's table has in-frame clones only and misses some. The sample holds about 58,000 clones; over 75% are singletons and the top ten take 3% to 4%. The material sequenced was CD4+ or CD8+ T cells sorted from blood, taken in a trial of the OX40 agonist ivuxolimab. Receptor source: an adult with an advanced solid tumor such as melanoma, head and neck, liver or kidney cancer. Each CDR3 is given with its conserved first and last residue. Each record gives: J gene, V gene, D gene, clone size, CDR3 DNA, CDR3 protein. The D gene is left open where the match is weak. Clone size is given for some rows only: seen once, a few or many times, or a class if the clone is expanded.

TRBJ1-1,TRBV5-1,-,-,TGCGCCAGCAGCTTGTCCACTAGGGAAGCTTTCTTT,CASSLSTREAFF
TRBJ1-2,TRBV11-2,-,-,TGTGCCAGCAGCAGGGGGGGCTGGGTGCCCTATGGCTACACCTTC,CASSRGGWVPYGYTF
TRBJ1-4,TRBV5-1,-,-,TGCGCCAGCAGCCTCCGGGGGGTAGATGAAAAACTGTTTTTT,CASSLRGVDEKLFF
TRBJ2-6,TRBV19,TRBD2,-,TGTGCCAGTACAGGGACCCTAGCGGGAGGGCCTGGGGCCAACGTCCTGACTTTC,CASTGTLAGGPGANVLTF
TRBJ2-7,TRBV7-9,TRBD2,-,TGTGCCAGCAGCCAAGCGGGAGGGACTGATATTTCCTACGAGCAGTACTTC,CASSQAGGTDISYEQYF
TRBJ1-2,TRBV6-6,-,-,TGTGCCAGCAGTTCGAACCGCGGATCCAACTATGGCTACACCTTC,CASSSNRGSNYGYTF
TRBJ2-5,TRBV25-1,-,few,TGTGCCACTGGAGGGGGGATTGAGGGGACCCAGTACTTC,CATGGGIEGTQYF
TRBJ2-5,TRBV6-4,-,once,TGTGCCAGCAGTGCGGGGGACAGCGTGTTGGAGACCCAGTACTTC,CASSAGDSVLETQYF
TRBJ1-1,TRBV2,-,-,TGTGCCACCGAGGAACGTCGGAACACGAACACTGAAGCTTTCTTT,CATEERRNTNTEAFF
TRBJ2-2,TRBV11-2,-,-,TGTGCCAGCAGCTTCGCCGGGGGCGGGGAGCTGTTTTTT,CASSFAGGGELFF
TRBJ2-7,TRBV7-8,-,-,TGTGCCAGCAGCTTAGGAGAGTTAGGCCCCTACGAGCAGTACTTC,CASSLGELGPYEQYF
TRBJ1-1,TRBV6-5,TRBD1,-,TGTGCCAGCAGGCGGACAGGGAGGGCGGCTGAAGCTTTCTTT,CASRRTGRAAEAFF
TRBJ2-7,TRBV6-1,-,-,TGTGCCAGTGAACGGGACACGCGATCCTACGAGCAGTACTTC,CASERDTRSYEQYF
TRBJ2-3,TRBV5-1,-,-,TGCGCCAGCTCCGATCCGGCGGGACAGCCTACAGATACGCAGTATTTT,CASSDPAGQPTDTQYF
TRBJ2-1,TRBV14,-,-,TGTGCCAGCAGCCAAGCGGGGTTCACCTACAATGAGCAGTTCTTC,CASSQAGFTYNEQFF
TRBJ2-3,TRBV5-4,-,-,TGTGCCAGCAGCCTTTTACACGGCACAGATACGCAGTATTTT,CASSLLHGTDTQYF
TRBJ1-2,TRBV30,TRBD1,-,TGTGCCTGGGGCCGGGACAGCTATGGCTACACCTTC,CAWGRDSYGYTF
TRBJ2-1,TRBV6-1,-,-,TGTGCCAGCAACCAGGGAATCAACAATGAGCAGTTCTTC,CASNQGINNEQFF
TRBJ2-7,TRBV5-1,TRBD1,-,TGCGCCAGCAAAGACAGGGCGATCTCCTACGAGCAGTACTTC,CASKDRAISYEQYF
TRBJ2-2,TRBV11-3,-,-,TGTGCCAGCAGCTCCAGCATCGGGGAGCTGTTTTTT,CASSSSIGELFF
TRBJ1-2,TRBV18,-,once,TGTGCCAGCTCACCACCCGGGAAACGGTTCTATGGCTACACCTTC,CASSPPGKRFYGYTF
TRBJ2-1,TRBV27,-,-,TGTGCCAGCAGTTTATATGGGGGGGCTCTCTATGAGCAGTTCTTC,CASSLYGGALYEQFF
TRBJ2-2,TRBV5-1,TRBD2,-,TGCGCCAGCAGCTTGTCGACTAGCGGCACCGGGGAGCTGTTTTTT,CASSLSTSGTGELFF
TRBJ2-3,TRBV14,TRBD2,-,TGTGCCAGCAGTTTCTTAGCGGAAGCGGGGGATACGCAGTATTTT,CASSFLAEAGDTQYF
TRBJ2-7,TRBV19,TRBD1,-,TGTGCCAGTAGAAGAACCGGGACAGGGGTCTACGAGCAGTACTTC,CASRRTGTGVYEQYF
TRBJ2-5,TRBV5-1,-,-,TGCGCCAGCAGCTCGAACTCGGAGACCCAGTACTTC,CASSSNSETQYF